Listed below are T cell receptor beta chains from one sample, sequenced in a study of T cell clones after liver transplantation. The table came from immunoSEQ multiplex PCR; TCRdb's copy has only in-frame clones and leaves some out. Of 6,000 to 6,500 clones listed, less than 80% are singletons. The sample was CD8+ T cells from blood, taken 24 months after liver transplant. Receptors originate from a human patient who received a liver transplant. Some T cells may be supplied by the graft donor. Each CDR3 is given with its conserved first and last residue. A D gene is named only where the DNA matches it firmly. Clone sizes are given selectively: once, few, many, or a class where the clone is expanded.

D gene	V gene	J gene	clone size	CDR3 protein	CDR3 DNA
TRBD2	TRBV19	TRBJ2-1	NA	CASSPSGGSEQFF	TGTGCCAGTAGTCCTAGCGGAGGGAGTGAGCAGTTCTTC
NA	TRBV13	TRBJ1-1	NA	CASDLGTEAFF	TGTGCCAGCGACCTTGGCACTGAAGCTTTCTTT
NA	TRBV18	TRBJ2-7	NA	CASSPDQPAGDEQYF	TGTGCCAGCTCACCAGACCAGCCCGCCGGGGACGAGCAGTACTTC
TRBD1	TRBV4-1	TRBJ2-7	NA	CASSLPGQGNEQYF	TGCGCCAGCAGCCTACCGGGACAGGGGAACGAGCAGTACTTC
NA	TRBV29-1	TRBJ1-3	NA	CSVEASGNTIYF	TGCAGCGTTGAAGCCTCTGGAAACACCATATATTTT
NA	TRBV6-1	TRBJ2-1	NA	CASRFGVRGAVEQFF	TGTGCCAGCCGATTTGGGGTCCGGGGTGCTGTTGAGCAGTTCTTC
NA	TRBV6-6	TRBJ2-7	NA	CASSYSTPYEQYF	TGTGCCAGCAGTTACTCGACGCCCTACGAGCAGTACTTC
TRBD1	TRBV27	TRBJ1-1	NA	CASSPTGVNTEAFF	TGTGCCAGCAGTCCTACAGGGGTTAACACTGAAGCTTTCTTT
NA	TRBV5-4	TRBJ1-1	NA	CASSLDTVTEAFF	TGTGCCAGCAGCTTGGATACAGTCACTGAAGCTTTCTTT
NA	TRBV27	TRBJ1-1	NA	CASSPRGVYWEAFF	TGTGCCAGCAGCCCTAGGGGGGTATATTGGGAAGCTTTCTTT
NA	TRBV6-1	TRBJ1-5	NA	CASSGGQLSNQPQHF	TGTGCCAGCAGTGGAGGACAGCTTAGCAATCAGCCCCAGCATTTT
NA	TRBV27	TRBJ2-6	NA	CASRQGTSPSGANVLTF	TGTGCCAGCAGACAGGGTACGTCCCCCTCTGGGGCCAACGTCCTGACTTTC
NA	TRBV7-2	TRBJ2-3	NA	CASSVYSGSTDTQYF	TGTGCCAGCAGCGTATATAGCGGCAGCACAGATACGCAGTATTTT
NA	TRBV27	TRBJ1-1	NA	CASSSGGNTEAFF	TGTGCCAGCAGTTCGGGGGGGAACACTGAAGCTTTCTTT
NA	TRBV11-3	TRBJ2-2	once	CASSLSSGLLNTGELFF	TGTGCCAGCAGCTTATCGTCCGGGCTTTTGAACACCGGGGAGCTGTTTTTT
NA	TRBV7-3	TRBJ1-2	large	CASSPTDGHTAYGYTF	TGTGCCAGCAGCCCTACGGACGGGCACACTGCCTATGGCTACACCTTC
NA	TRBV18	TRBJ1-6	NA	CASSPMWVGDSPLHF	TGTGCCAGCTCACCGATGTGGGTAGGAGATTCACCCCTCCACTTT
NA	TRBV27	TRBJ1-1	NA	CASSVRQNTEAFF	TGTGCCAGTTCCGTACGACAGAACACTGAAGCTTTCTTT
NA	TRBV7-2	TRBJ2-7	NA	CASSPGSLYEQYF	TGTGCCAGCAGCCCAGGTTCCCTCTACGAGCAGTACTTC
TRBD1	TRBV7-9	TRBJ1-1	NA	CASSLGTDTEAFF	TGTGCCAGCAGCTTGGGGACAGACACTGAAGCTTTCTTT
NA	TRBV18	TRBJ2-5	NA	CASSFSAGPPWETQYF	TGTGCCAGCTCATTCTCCGCCGGCCCTCCGTGGGAGACCCAGTACTTC
NA	TRBV7-9	TRBJ1-1	NA	CASSVMNTEAFF	TGTGCCAGCAGCGTAATGAACACTGAAGCTTTCTTT
TRBD1	TRBV9	TRBJ2-1	few	CASSLSGTEYNEQFF	TGTGCCAGCAGCTTATCCGGGACAGAATACAATGAGCAGTTCTTC
NA	TRBV6-4	TRBJ2-1	NA	CASSPGLGGNEQFF	TGTGCCAGCAGCCCCGGGCTAGGAGGCAATGAGCAGTTCTTC
TRBD2	TRBV27	TRBJ2-2	NA	CASTAAGGYTGELFF	TGTGCCAGCACCGCAGCGGGGGGGTACACCGGGGAGCTGTTTTTT
TRBD2	TRBV7-9	TRBJ2-7	large	CASSLALAGWYEQYF	TGTGCCAGCAGCTTAGCTCTAGCGGGTTGGTACGAGCAGTACTTC
NA	TRBV15	TRBJ1-1	once	CATSRDPGSTEAFF	TGTGCCACCAGCAGAGATCCAGGTAGCACTGAAGCTTTCTTT
TRBD1	TRBV6-1	TRBJ1-3	NA	CASRDMDRSGNTIYF	TGTGCCAGCAGGGACATGGACAGGTCTGGAAACACCATATATTTT
NA	TRBV5-4	TRBJ1-2	NA	CASSQGSGGYTF	TGTGCCAGCAGCCAGGGGTCAGGCGGCTACACCTTC
TRBD2	TRBV9	TRBJ2-3	NA	CASSIRTSGNTDTQYF	TGTGCCAGCAGCATACGGACTAGCGGAAACACAGATACGCAGTATTTT
TRBD1	TRBV7-9	TRBJ2-7	medium-sized	CASSFRDRGRYEQYF	TGTGCCAGCAGCTTCCGGGACAGGGGGCGGTACGAGCAGTACTTC
NA	TRBV4-2	TRBJ2-6	few	CASSQNSFQAPSGANVLTF	TGTGCCAGCAGCCAGAACTCCTTCCAGGCTCCGTCTGGGGCCAACGTCCTGACTTTC
TRBD2	TRBV19	TRBJ2-1	NA	CASSIESTSGGPYNEQFF	TGTGCCAGTAGTATAGAAAGTACTAGCGGGGGGCCCTACAATGAGCAGTTCTTC
NA	TRBV5-1	TRBJ1-5	once	CASSLAGGDNQPQHF	TGCGCCAGCAGCTTGGCGGGCGGGGACAATCAGCCCCAGCATTTT
NA	TRBV6-5	TRBJ1-2	NA	CASSYGGGDGYTF	TGTGCCAGCAGTTATGGGGGGGGAGATGGCTACACCTTC
TRBD1	TRBV27	TRBJ1-2	large	CASRVQGANYGYTF	TGTGCCAGCAGAGTCCAGGGGGCGAACTATGGCTACACCTTC
NA	TRBV4-2	TRBJ2-7	NA	CASSQGAADTYEQYF	TGTGCCAGCAGCCAAGGAGCGGCAGATACCTACGAGCAGTACTTC
TRBD2	TRBV7-7	TRBJ2-5	NA	CASSLNLAGGGETQYF	TGTGCCAGCAGCTTAAACCTAGCGGGAGGCGGAGAGACCCAGTACTTC
NA	TRBV7-6	TRBJ2-7	NA	CASSKTGPTYEQYF	TGTGCCAGCAGTAAAACAGGGCCTACCTACGAGCAGTACTTC
NA	TRBV7-6	TRBJ2-6	NA	CASSLRSGANVLTF	TGTGCCAGCAGCTTAAGGTCTGGGGCCAACGTCCTGACTTTC
NA	TRBV4-1	TRBJ1-2	NA	CASRGPRNYGYTF	TGCGCCAGCAGGGGACCCAGAAACTATGGCTACACCTTC
NA	TRBV27	TRBJ2-7	NA	CASSLALGQLPYEQYF	TGTGCCAGCAGTTTAGCTCTTGGACAGTTACCTTACGAGCAGTACTTC
TRBD1	TRBV27	TRBJ1-2	NA	CASSSARDRANYGYTF	TGTGCCAGCAGTTCCGCGCGGGACAGGGCTAACTATGGCTACACCTTC
NA	TRBV7-6	TRBJ2-7	NA	CASSLDAAPKTTGSYEQYF	TGTGCCAGCAGCTTAGATGCGGCCCCCAAAACGACGGGCTCCTACGAGCAGTACTTC
TRBD1	TRBV15	TRBJ2-7	few	CATSGQGYEQYF	TGTGCCACCAGCGGACAGGGTTACGAGCAGTACTTC
TRBD1	TRBV14	TRBJ2-7	NA	CASSHVGQGEEYF	TGTGCCAGCAGCCACGTGGGACAGGGCGAGGAGTACTTC
NA	TRBV11-3	TRBJ2-2	NA	CASSPDSGGPGELFF	TGTGCCAGCAGCCCGGACTCTGGGGGTCCCGGGGAGCTGTTTTTT
NA	TRBV4-3	TRBJ2-1	NA	CASSQDPGTGNEQFF	TGCGCCAGCAGCCAAGATCCAGGAACTGGGAATGAGCAGTTCTTC
TRBD1	TRBV28	TRBJ2-7	few	CASILRQGAHEQYF	TGTGCCAGCATCCTCCGACAGGGGGCCCACGAGCAGTACTTC
NA	TRBV28	TRBJ2-1	NA	CASSSPPWEHSYNEQFF	TGTGCCAGCAGTTCCCCGCCCTGGGAACACTCCTACAATGAGCAGTTCTTC
NA	TRBV7-2	TRBJ2-7	NA	CASSLFPYEQYF	TGTGCCAGCAGCTTATTCCCCTACGAGCAGTACTTC
NA	TRBV11-2	TRBJ2-7	NA	CASSLDRAGKVYEQYF	TGTGCCAGCAGCTTAGATCGCGCGGGAAAGGTCTACGAGCAGTACTTC
TRBD1	TRBV7-8	TRBJ2-1	NA	CASSPRDYGQGGEQFF	TGTGCCAGCAGCCCACGAGACTACGGACAGGGCGGTGAGCAGTTCTTC
NA	TRBV7-2	TRBJ1-4	once	CASSFRQATNEKLFF	TGTGCCAGCAGCTTTAGACAGGCAACTAATGAAAAACTGTTTTTT
NA	TRBV29-1	TRBJ1-2	NA	CSVVQENYGYTF	TGCAGCGTTGTTCAGGAAAACTATGGCTACACCTTC
TRBD1	TRBV6-6	TRBJ1-2	NA	CASSYGPGQGARGYTF	TGTGCCAGCAGTTACGGGCCGGGACAGGGGGCGCGGGGCTACACCTTC
TRBD1	TRBV10-2	TRBJ2-5	NA	CASTADREGETQYF	TGCGCCAGCACCGCGGACAGGGAAGGAGAGACCCAGTACTTC
TRBD1	TRBV27	TRBJ2-1	NA	CASARTGVGQFF	TGTGCCAGCGCTAGGACAGGGGTCGGACAGTTCTTC